A single sample is the source of the 22 T cell receptor beta chains below, sequenced in a study of blood T cells in healthy people across ages (dated by TCRdb to 2013 to 2016). The library was obtained by 5' RACE. The reads were generated on an Illumina HiSeq 2500. The second PCR ran for about 6 to 12 cycles and used a J-beta primer mix along with a sample-barcoded 5' primer. Using fastp at Q25 and MiXCR, TCRdb reprocessed the public reads and kept productive beta chains. Each entry is one CDR3 protein sequence, shown with its most common DNA and genes. The sample has around 1,000,000 distinct CDR3 sequences on record, 20% to 25% of them singletons. Around 0.75% of the sample comes from the top ten. The sample was also reused in another study, on T cells of mothers and their children.

Sequencing was performed on blood. The receptors come from a girl aged 2 to 10 in good health.

The chain recombines TRBV7-2 with TRBJ2-1, with a possible D match to TRBD2 (5 bases). The CDR3 contains 12 residues. Deletions cut 7 bases from V and 6 bases from J, with 10 bases between. The germline gives CDR1 SGHTA, CDR2 FQGNSA. CDR3 DNA: TGTGCCAGCATCATGGGAGTCAATGAGCAGTTCTTC. It specifies CASIMGVNEQFF.

The gene calls are TRBV7-2 and TRBJ2-1; TRBD2 might be the D (5 bases). The closer fit of TRBJ2-5 to the DNA end suggests the J call may be wrong. Germline CDR1 and CDR2: SGHTA and FQGNSA. CDR3 length: 15 amino acids. CDR3 in amino acids: CASRPSASNWKTQYF. The CDR3 DNA follows: TGTGCCAGCAGGCCAAGCGCTAGCAATTGGAAGACCCAGTACTTC.

This rearrangement joins TRBV6-5 to TRBJ2-2; D gene uncertain. This CDR3 has 15 residues. V was clipped by 2 bases and J by 5 bases, with 12 bases between them. Germline assignment: CDR1 MNHEY and CDR2 SVGAGI. The CDR3 loop is CASSYKGIGTGELFF. The CDR3 region has the DNA TGTGCCAGCAGTTACAAGGGAATTGGGACCGGGGAGCTGTTTTTT.

This clonotype has only a few counts. The CDR3 coding sequence is TGTGCCAGCAGCTTAGCCCTTATGGCGATTAATGAAGTTGAAGCTTTCTTT. As protein: CASSLALMAINEVEAFF. The chain carries TRBV7-2 and TRBJ1-1; D remains ambiguous. The CDR3 contains 17 residues. Germline V gene sequence: CDR1 SGHTA, CDR2 FQGNSA. Trimming shortened V by 0 bases and J by 7 bases, and 21 bases separated the two germline ends.

The chain has TRBV14 and TRBJ2-1; D gene unclear. The last part of the DNA fits TRBJ2-5 better; the J call may be wrong. The CDR3 sequence is 12 residues long. Germline V gives CDR1 SGHDN, CDR2 FVKESK. CDR3 loop: CASSSVPETQYF. The CDR3 coding sequence is TGTGCCAGCAGCTCGGTACCAGAGACCCAGTACTTC.

The chain employs TRBV29-1 and TRBJ2-5; no clear D. The J call is uncertain, as TRBJ2-1 better fits the DNA end. The CDR3 runs to 10 residues. Germline V gene sequence: CDR1 SQVTM, CDR2 ANQGSEA. The CDR3 DNA follows: TGCAGCCCCCAATTGGGTGAGCAGTTCTTC. Protein sequence: CSPQLGEQFF.

The chain employs TRBV5-6 and TRBJ2-5; 7 positions match TRBD2. The J call is uncertain, as TRBJ2-1 better fits the DNA end. The CDR3 contains 16 residues. Per the germline V gene, CDR1 is SGHDT and CDR2 is YYEEEE. The DNA for the CDR3 is TGTGCCAGCAGCCTCAGTCCTAGCGGATCTTACAATGAGCAGTTCTTC. Translation: CASSLSPSGSYNEQFF.

A remark on this clonotype: At one end the junction does not follow the germline gene, possibly because of a read error. This chain joins TRBV28 and TRBJ2-1; 10 positions match TRBD2. This CDR3 region has 14 residues. Germline CDR1 reads MDHEN; CDR2 reads SYDVKM. DNA for the CDR3: TGTGCCGGCAGTCTAGCGGGAGAGCGCAATGAGCAGTTCTTC. It encodes CAGSLAGERNEQFF.

The J gene is TRBJ2-7, the V gene TRBV20-1; 9 positions agree with TRBD2. The CDR3 runs to 13 residues. V dropped 6 bases and J dropped 0; count of bases not matched to a gene: 3. Germline V lookup: CDR1 DFQATT, CDR2 SNEGSKA (reference sequence). As DNA, the CDR3 is TGCAGTGCATGGCGGGAGGGCTCCTACGAGCAGTACTTC. Its translation: CSAWREGSYEQYF.

This clonotype has more than one count but fewer than ten. The V call is TRBV15, the J call TRBJ1-5, with D hard to call. CDR3 length equals 13 residues. The V gene lost 0 bases and the J gene lost 4 bases, with 4 bases spanning the gap. Germline V CDR1 and CDR2: LNHNV, YYDKDF (reference sequence). CDR3 sequence reads: CATSRDPNQPQHF. In DNA, the CDR3 is TGTGCCACCAGCAGAGATCCAAATCAGCCCCAGCATTTT.

The chain recombines TRBV29-1 with TRBJ1-1; TRBD1 aligns across 8 bases. The CDR3 is 12 amino acids. The germline V gene encodes CDR1 SQVTM and CDR2 ANQGSEA. J was trimmed by 7 bases and V by 7 bases; bases with no gene match: 8. CDR3 amino acids: CSGHHRGIEAFF. The CDR3 region has the DNA TGCAGCGGACATCACAGGGGGATTGAAGCTTTCTTT.

The rearrangement joins TRBV19 to TRBJ2-1; the D gene could be TRBD1 or TRBD2 (5 bases each). The CDR3 is 16 residues long. V lost 5 bases to trimming and J lost 6 bases, with 20 bases between them. Germline V CDR1 and CDR2: LNHDA, SQIVND (reference sequence). The CDR3, as DNA: TGTGCCAGTAGTCCCGGGACCCTGTTTAACGGCAATGAGCAGTTCTTC. Its protein product is CASSPGTLFNGNEQFF. The full variable domain, rest sourced from reference TRBV19 and TRBJ2-1, is DGGITQSPKYLFRKEGQNVTLSCEQNLNHDAMYWYRQDPGQGLRLIYYSQIVNDFQKGDIAEGYSVSREKKESFPLTVTSAQKNPTAFYLCASSPGTLFNGNEQFFGPGTRLTVL.

This clonotype was counted only a few times. This chain uses TRBV29-1 with TRBJ2-5, with D perhaps TRBD1 or TRBD2 (5 bases each). V dropped 5 bases and J dropped 7 bases, with 14 bases sitting between them. The CDR3 spans 12 residues. Germline lookup yields CDR1 SQVTM and CDR2 ANQGSEA. CDR3 in DNA: TGCAGCGTTCGGGACCTCGCCGGGACCCAGTACTTC. Translated: CSVRDLAGTQYF.

A note on this clonotype: One end of the junction is discordant with germline, which a read error may explain. CDR3 region: CSATITGFGYAYTF. CDR3 DNA sequence: TGCAGTGCTACCATAACAGGGTTTGGCTATGCCTACACCTTC. V gene TRBV20-1 combines with J gene TRBJ1-2; possible D gene TRBD1, 6 bases. CDR1 and CDR2 from the germline V gene are DFQATT and SNEGSKA (reference sequence). The CDR3 is 14 amino acids.

This clonotype was detected only a few times. The chain uses TRBV7-9 and TRBJ2-5; 7 bases agree with TRBD1. The last part of the DNA fits TRBJ2-7 better; the J call may be wrong. Germline V gene lookup returns CDR1 SEHNR and CDR2 FQNEAQ (reference sequence). CDR3 length: 19 residues. DNA of the CDR3: TGTGCCAGCAGCTTAGCCCGCCTGACAGGGCTCGGTGGACCCTACGAGCAGTACTTC. Its translation: CASSLARLTGLGGPYEQYF.

This clonotype was observed a single time. The gene calls are TRBV7-9 and TRBJ2-3; TRBD1 agrees at 8 bases. Unmatched junction bases numbered 6, after V lost 2 bases and J lost 5 bases. The CDR3 is 15 amino acids. CDR1 and CDR2 from the germline V gene are SEHNR and FQNEAQ (reference sequence). CDR3 sequence: CASSLLTGVLDTQYF. The CDR3 DNA reads as TGTGCCAGCAGCTTATTGACAGGGGTGTTAGATACGCAGTATTTT.

The V gene is TRBV20-1, the J gene TRBJ2-1; 9 bases are shared with TRBD1. The J call could be wrong; TRBJ2-7 is a better fit for the DNA end. Per the germline V gene, CDR1 is DFQATT and CDR2 is SNEGSKA (reference sequence). This CDR3 region has 15 residues. The CDR3 protein is CSARGPGQGAYEQYF. The CDR3, as DNA: TGCAGTGCTAGGGGTCCGGGACAGGGAGCCTACGAGCAGTACTTC.

The chain couples TRBV3-1 to TRBJ1-5; D unresolved. The CDR3 is 13 amino acids. Germline CDR1 and CDR2: LGHDT and YNNKEL (reference sequence). Trimming took off 3 bases at V and 5 bases at J, with 8 bases between the two ends. The CDR3 DNA sequence: TGTGCCAGCAGCCAGGAAAACGATCAGCCCCAGCATTTT. Translated, it gives CASSQENDQPQHF.

The table lists this clonotype with a few counts. The chain joins TRBV25-1 to TRBJ1-1; unclear D gene. V lost 4 bases to trimming and J lost 1 base, with 7 bases between them. This CDR3 comprises 13 residues. Per germline, CDR1 MGHDK and CDR2 SYGVNS. The DNA for the CDR3 is TGTGCCAGCAGTGCGGGCCAGAACACTGAAGCTTTCTTT. Translated, it gives CASSAGQNTEAFF.

This clonotype was seen only a few times. The chain has TRBV2 and TRBJ2-5; TRBD2 agrees at 11 bases. The trim removed 4 bases at V and 1 base at J, leaving 8 bases unmatched. The CDR3 extends over 17 amino acids. Germline V lookup: CDR1 SNHLY, CDR2 FYNNEI. CDR3 sequence reads: CASSGLASGGPQETQYF. Written as DNA, the CDR3 is TGTGCCAGCAGTGGTCTCGCTAGCGGGGGGCCCCAAGAGACCCAGTACTTC.

The table lists this clonotype with a few counts. The chain has TRBV29-1 and TRBJ2-3, with D perhaps matching TRBD1 or TRBD2 (6 bases each). From germline, CDR1 is SQVTM and CDR2 ANQGSEA. Trimming cost V 0 bases and J 0 bases, with 10 bases left between them. This CDR3 comprises 15 residues. CDR3 nucleotide sequence: TGCAGCGTTGAAGATGGGGGGCTGAGCACAGATACGCAGTATTTT. This encodes CSVEDGGLSTDTQYF.

In this sample, this clonotype turned up a few times. The chain uses TRBV2 and TRBJ2-1; D might be TRBD2 (5 bases). This CDR3 spans 13 amino acids. Germline CDR1 SNHLY, CDR2 FYNNEI. Trimming pared 5 bases from V and 4 bases from J, leaving 9 bases between. The chain's CDR3 is CASSREAYNEQFF. The CDR3 nucleotides are TGTGCCAGCAGTCGGGAAGCTTACAATGAGCAGTTCTTC.